This T cell receptor (beta chain) was sequenced during a study of a mutant IDH1 vaccine in newly diagnosed glioma. Looking at the study overall: Visit V12 was at week 35; visit V13 was at week 47. Overall study results and limits: Researchers report vaccine-induced immune responses in 93.3% of patients.

Points on this clone: The antigen remains unidentified.

Generated by immunoSEQ multiplex PCR, the TCRdb table keeps only in-frame clones and is missing some. This sample carries roughly 26,000 clones, approximately 87% of them seen once, and the ten largest clones take roughly 30%. As to time point: week 35, safety follow-up. Every vaccination contained 300 ug of the mutant IDH1 20-mer peptide and was paired with topical imiquimod. The TCR comes from a man aged 25-45 years with glioma. The sequencing used PBMCs, collected from a glioma patient whose treatment included an IDH1 peptide vaccine.

This CDR3 is CAISDRQGYSPLHF. Here the CDR3 DNA reads TGTGCCATCAGTGACAGACAGGGCTATTCACCCCTCCACTTT. The V call is TRBV10-3, the J call TRBJ1-6; 7 bases agree with TRBD1. Germline V gives CDR1 ENHRY, CDR2 SYGVKD. The V gene end was trimmed by 3 bases and the J gene end by 8 bases; junction bases not matched to a gene: 4. CDR3 length: 14 amino acids.